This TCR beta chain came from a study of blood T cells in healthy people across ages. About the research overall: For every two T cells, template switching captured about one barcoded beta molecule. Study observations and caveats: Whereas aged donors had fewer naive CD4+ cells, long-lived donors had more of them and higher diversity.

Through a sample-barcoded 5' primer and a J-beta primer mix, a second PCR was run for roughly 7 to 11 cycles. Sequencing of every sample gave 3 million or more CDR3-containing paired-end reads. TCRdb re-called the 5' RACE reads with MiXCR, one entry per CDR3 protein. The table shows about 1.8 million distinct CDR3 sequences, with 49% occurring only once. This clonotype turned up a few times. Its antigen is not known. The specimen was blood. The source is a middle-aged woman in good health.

CDR3 amino acids: CASSQERGLAEQYF. The CDR3 DNA sequence: TGTGCCAGCAGCCAGGAAAGGGGGCTGGCCGAGCAGTACTTC. The chain employs TRBV3-1 and TRBJ2-4; 7 positions agree with TRBD1. The J call may be incorrect, as the DNA end agrees better with TRBJ2-7. This CDR3 comprises 14 residues. Per germline, CDR1 LGHDT and CDR2 YNNKEL (reference sequence).